Listed here is a single T cell receptor beta chain. Its antigen is undetermined. Sampled blood was obtained at baseline, cycle 4 day 1, and cycle 7 day 1. This record comes from a study of OX40 agonist ivuxolimab in advanced cancers. The V gene lost 0 bases and the J gene lost 4 bases, with 13 bases spanning the gap. Germline CDR1 and CDR2: LGHNA and YSLEER. This CDR3 has 15 residues. Findings and caveats of the study: At doses 0.1 to 3.0 mg/kg, CD4+ and CD8+ clones expanded.

Clones were read by immunoSEQ multiplex PCR, and TCRdb kept only the in-frame ones, dropping some. The sample includes around 28,000 clones, around 86% seen only once; the top ten take approximately 19%. This specimen consisted of CD4+ or CD8+ T cells sorted from blood, obtained in a trial of the OX40 agonist ivuxolimab. The TCR was taken from an adult with an advanced solid tumor such as melanoma, head and neck, liver or kidney cancer. J is TRBJ2-7 and V is TRBV4-3, with D possibly matching TRBD1 (6 bases). This CDR3 is CASSQDGQGQYEQYF. The CDR3 DNA reads TGCGCCAGCAGCCAAGATGGGCAGGGGCAGTACGAGCAGTACTTC.